The text below deals with one T cell receptor beta chain. Its specificity is unknown. PCR employed 60 Vbeta and 13 Jbeta primers. This table comes from immunoSEQ multiplex PCR, and its TCRdb copy is limited to in-frame clones, with some not included. The sample consists of fewer than 50,000 clones, over 65% of them appearing once. The CDR3 totals 14 residues. The source of the sample is a study of cytomegalovirus exposure and HLA in healthy donors. Study-level background: Some 85 million unique TCRs from HLA-typed donors were held in an early data release. Whole-study findings and limits: In vitro experiments confirmed that three CMV-associated chains were specific for CMV antigens. Accurate prediction of HLA-A and HLA-B alleles (for most subjects) was reportedly achieved from TCR beta sequences.

Material: PBMCs. The sequence was collected from a man in his fifties or sixties in good health and CMV-seropositive. The chain carries TRBV21-1 and TRBJ2-5; no check of the table's D call, TRBD1, against the DNA was made. TRBV21-1 is marked as a pseudogene. CDR3 loop: CAPRDRSPGETQYF. The CDR3 region has the DNA TGTGCCCCCCGGGACAGGTCCCCCGGGGAGACCCAGTACTTC.